This passage covers 15 T cell receptor beta chains from one sample sequenced in a study of T cells in localized non-small cell lung cancer. TCRdb's table, derived via immunoSEQ multiplex PCR, lists solely in-frame clones and lacks some. Among some 16,000 clones listed, about nine tenths were seen once. This material consisted of peripheral blood, taken before any cancer treatment. The receptors derive from a female donor aged 60 or older with stage III squamous cell lung carcinoma.

The chain has TRBV7-9 and TRBJ1-2; D not resolved. The germline V gene has CDR1 SEHNR and CDR2 FQNEAQ (reference sequence). The CDR3 covers 11 residues. V lost 1 base and J 10 bases, leaving 7 bases between the germline ends. In nucleotides, the CDR3 is TGTGCCAGCAGCTTAGAGGGTGCCTACACCTTC. Translated, it gives CASSLEGAYTF.

The rearrangement joins TRBV19 to TRBJ2-7; TRBD2 agrees at 10 bases. Germline values: CDR1 LNHDA, CDR2 SQIVND (reference sequence). The CDR3 consists of 15 residues. V shed 3 bases and J 3 bases; nucleotides not matched to a gene: 5. The CDR3 DNA is TGTGCCAGTAGTATTTCTAGCGGGAGTCTCTACGAGCAGTACTTC. It specifies CASSISSGSLYEQYF.

The J gene is TRBJ2-3, the V gene TRBV10-3; D is unresolved. The CDR3 consists of 11 residues. Germline CDR1 ENHRY, CDR2 SYGVKD. V was trimmed by 8 bases and J by 4 bases, leaving 7 bases between them. CDR3 sequence: CAIARADTQYF. The CDR3 DNA reads TGTGCCATCGCGCGAGCAGATACGCAGTATTTT.

The rearrangement links TRBV7-9 to TRBJ2-7; D is ambiguous. Germline V gives CDR1 SEHNR, CDR2 FQNEAQ (reference sequence). This CDR3 region has 12 residues. The V and J ends lost 1 base and 4 bases respectively, with 5 bases between them. The CDR3 region has the DNA TGTGCCAGCAGCTTAGTGGGGTACGAGCAGTACTTC. Translation gives CASSLVGYEQYF.

V is TRBV10-3 and J is TRBJ2-1, with 7 positions matching TRBD1. Germline-derived CDR1 and CDR2 are ENHRY and SYGVKD. V lost 0 bases, J lost 4 bases, and 3 bases stayed unmatched. The CDR3 runs to 15 residues. CDR3 nucleotides: TGTGCCATCAGTGAGTCGGGACAGCAGTACAATGAGCAGTTCTTC. The encoded protein is CAISESGQQYNEQFF.

V is TRBV11-3 and J is TRBJ1-1, with TRBD1 as a possible D gene (5 bases). The V end was cut by 2 bases, the J end by 4 bases, with 11 bases between. The CDR3 is made up of 14 amino acids. Germline V gene sequence: CDR1 SGHNT, CDR2 YENEEA. CDR3 DNA sequence: TGTGCCAGCAGCTTAACATCAGGGTCCACTGAAGCTTTCTTT. Its translation is CASSLTSGSTEAFF.

V and J are TRBV5-4 and TRBJ2-7, with D perhaps matching TRBD1 (6 bases). This CDR3 is 14 amino acids long. The V end lost 1 base, the J end lost 2 bases, and 10 bases lay between the germline ends. Per the germline V gene, CDR1 is SGHNT and CDR2 is YYREEE (reference sequence). Here the CDR3 reads CASSLTGSTYEQYF. CDR3 nucleotide sequence: TGTGCCAGCAGCTTGACAGGGTCAACCTACGAGCAGTACTTC.

The rearrangement joins TRBV13 to TRBJ2-3; TRBD2 matches at 14 bases. The germline CDR1 and CDR2 sequences are PRHDT and FYEKMQ (reference sequence). The CDR3 consists of 17 residues. V shed 5 bases and J 3 bases; nucleotides not matched to a gene: 7. CDR3 loop: CASSGRTSGGMTDTQYF. CDR3 coding DNA: TGTGCCAGCAGCGGCCGGACTAGCGGGGGGATGACAGATACGCAGTATTTT. The full variable domain, in which reference TRBV13 and TRBJ2-3 provide the parts outside the CDR3, is AAGVIQSPRHLIKEKRETATLKCYPIPRHDTVYWYQQGPGQDPQFLISFYEKMQSDKGSIPDRFSAQQFSDYHSELNMSSLELGDSALYFCASSGRTSGGMTDTQYFGPGTRLTVL.

The J gene is TRBJ1-4, the V gene TRBV30; D may be TRBD1 (5 bases). Deletions cut 0 bases from V and 7 bases from J, with 9 bases between. The CDR3 consists of 13 residues. CDR1 GTSNPN and CDR2 SVGIG come from the germline V gene (reference sequence). The CDR3 bases are TGTGCCTGGAGTGTCCAGGGAGCTGAAAAACTGTTTTTT. Translation: CAWSVQGAEKLFF.

This clone appeared once. This chain connects TRBV7-2 to TRBJ1-5; unclear D gene. This CDR3 contains 16 residues. Germline V gene sequence: CDR1 SGHTA, CDR2 FQGNSA. V was trimmed by 1 base and J by 0 bases, leaving 10 bases between them. The CDR3 DNA is TGTGCCAGCAGCTTAGGCGTAGGGTATAGCAATCAGCCCCAGCATTTT. This codes for CASSLGVGYSNQPQHF. Complete variable domain (other parts from reference TRBV7-2 and TRBJ1-5): GAGVSQSPSNKVTEKGKDVELRCDPISGHTALYWYRQSLGQGLEFLIYFQGNSAPDKSGLPSDRFSAERTGGSVSTLTIQRTQQEDSAVYLCASSLGVGYSNQPQHFGDGTRLSIL.

V is TRBV7-9 and J is TRBJ2-1; D remains ambiguous. The CDR3 is 15 residues long. CDR1 and CDR2 from the germline V gene are SEHNR and FQNEAQ (reference sequence). V was trimmed by 1 base and J by 9 bases, leaving 16 bases between them. In DNA form, the CDR3 reads TGTGCCAGCAGCTTAGAGGAGCGCCTAGGACGTGAGCAGTTCTTC. Its protein is CASSLEERLGREQFF.

The chain employs TRBV6-5 and TRBJ2-7; D is possibly TRBD1 or TRBD2 (6 bases each). Germline loops: CDR1 MNHEY, CDR2 SVGAGI. The CDR3 is made up of 14 amino acids. V gave up 0 bases and J gave up 7 bases, with 13 bases separating them. CDR3 protein: CASSYSNRAGEQYF. The DNA for the CDR3 is TGTGCCAGCAGTTACTCGAACAGGGCGGGAGAGCAGTACTTC.

The chain combines TRBV11-3 with TRBJ1-3, with D uncertain. In germline, CDR1 is SGHNT, CDR2 YENEEA. The V end lost 5 bases, the J end lost 2 bases, and 10 bases lay between the germline ends. The CDR3 runs 14 residues. In DNA, the CDR3 is TGTGCCAGCAGCAACCCCCCGACTGGAAACACCATATATTTT. Amino acid sequence: CASSNPPTGNTIYF.

The chain carries TRBV4-1 and TRBJ2-5, with 8 positions matching TRBD2. The CDR3 runs to 14 residues. Germline trimming cut 2 bases from V and 5 bases from J; bases unmatched to any gene: 4. CDR1 is MGHRA, CDR2 YSYEKL, per germline. In DNA form, the CDR3 reads TGCGCCAGCAGCCAACGGGGACTAGGGGAGACCCAGTACTTC. It codes for CASSQRGLGETQYF.

The rearrangement links TRBV29-1 to TRBJ1-1, with no clear D. V was trimmed by 4 bases and J by 2 bases, leaving 8 bases between them. In germline, CDR1 is SQVTM, CDR2 ANQGSEA. The CDR3 spans 12 residues. CDR3 bases: TGCAGCGTTGGAACAGTAAACACTGAAGCTTTCTTT. Its translation is CSVGTVNTEAFF.